This entry lists 13 T cell receptor beta chains sequenced from one sample in a study of blood T cell repertoires in COVID-19. Clones were sequenced by immunoSEQ multiplex PCR, and TCRdb holds only the in-frame ones, with some missing. The sample includes about 150,000 clones, approximately 85% seen only once; the top ten take roughly 0.62%. The source material was peripheral blood. The source is a man aged 55 to 70 with COVID-19, enrolled during active disease.

This clone appeared once. The chain couples TRBV30 to TRBJ1-3; 7 nucleotides agree with TRBD1. V shed 2 bases and J 7 bases; nucleotides not matched to a gene: 8. Germline CDR1 is GTSNPN and CDR2 is SVGIG (reference sequence). The CDR3 runs to 14 residues. As DNA, the CDR3 is TGTGCCTGGAGTCCGACGGACAGGATTAACACCATATATTTT. Protein product: CAWSPTDRINTIYF.

This clone was seen a few times. V and J are TRBV2 and TRBJ2-3, with 14 bases lining up with TRBD2. Trimming cost V 6 bases and J 3 bases; bases outside gene matches: 2. CDR1 and CDR2 (germline): SNHLY, FYNNEI. The length of the CDR3 is 15 residues. CDR3 sequence (DNA): TGTGCCAGCAGGAGACTAGCGGGAGGGACAGATACGCAGTATTTT. Encoded protein: CASRRLAGGTDTQYF.

V is TRBV3-1 (or the pseudogene TRBV3-2) and J is TRBJ1-1; D is possibly TRBD1 (5 bases). Germline CDR1 reads LGHDT; CDR2 reads YNNKEL (reference sequence). The CDR3 has 16 amino acids. V dropped 4 bases and J dropped 4 bases, with 19 bases sitting between them. CDR3 residues: CASSRQTSGISTEAFF. The CDR3, as DNA: TGTGCCAGCAGCCGACAGACCTCAGGGATTTCCACTGAAGCTTTCTTT.

The genes are TRBV10-2 and TRBJ2-7; TRBD1 matches 9 bases. The V gene end was trimmed by 2 bases and the J gene end by 4 bases; junction bases not matched to a gene: 3. Germline V gene data show CDR1 as WSHSY and CDR2 as SAAADI. The CDR3 sequence is 14 residues long. The CDR3 loop is CASSENRGPYEQYF. CDR3 sequence (DNA): TGCGCCAGCAGTGAGAACAGGGGGCCGTACGAGCAGTACTTC.

The V call is TRBV5-8, the J call TRBJ2-5, with TRBD2 matching 13 bases. The CDR3 sequence is 17 residues long. V gave up 4 bases and J gave up 5 bases; unmatched junction bases: 11. In germline, CDR1 is SGHTS, CDR2 YDEGEE. CDR3 DNA sequence: TGTGCCAGCAGCACGCCCTGGGGGACTAGCGGGACCGAGACCCAGTACTTC. Amino acid sequence: CASSTPWGTSGTETQYF.

This chain connects TRBV19 to TRBJ1-4; D is unclear. The germline V gene encodes CDR1 LNHDA and CDR2 SQIVND (reference sequence). The CDR3 covers 13 residues. With 6 bases removed from V and 3 bases from J, the gap between germline ends came to 8 bases. CDR3 protein: CASRRAANEKLFF. The CDR3 nucleotides read TGTGCCAGTAGGAGGGCGGCTAATGAAAAACTGTTTTTT.

This clone has more than one count but fewer than ten. The chain links TRBV25-1 to TRBJ1-2; D unresolved. V lost 3 bases, J lost 8 bases, and 13 bases lay in between. This CDR3 has 13 amino acids. Germline values: CDR1 MGHDK, CDR2 SYGVNS. The CDR3 nucleotides read TGTGCCAGCAGTGACCCCGGAGGTCTGGGCTACACCTTC. It codes for CASSDPGGLGYTF.

This chain connects TRBV30 to TRBJ1-1; D is possibly TRBD1 (6 bases). Germline loops: CDR1 GTSNPN, CDR2 SVGIG (reference sequence). Trimming took off 0 bases at V and 1 base at J, with 24 bases between the two ends. This CDR3 has 19 residues. CDR3 DNA: TGTGCCTGGAGTGTGATGAAAGGCCGTTTGGGACACCAGAACACTGAAGCTTTCTTT. Protein sequence: CAWSVMKGRLGHQNTEAFF.

V usage is TRBV18 and J usage is TRBJ2-2, with TRBD2 as a possible D gene (5 bases). This CDR3 contains 16 residues. Germline V lookup: CDR1 KGHSH, CDR2 LQKENI. The V and J ends lost 3 bases and 1 base respectively, with 12 bases between them. DNA of the CDR3: TGTGCCAGCTCACCTCAAGGTGCGGGGAACACCGGGGAGCTGTTTTTT. It is translated as CASSPQGAGNTGELFF.

This clone was counted a few times. The CDR3 DNA is TGTGCCAGCAGCTTAGGCGCTCAGGGCTTCAGGGGCACTGAAGCTTTCTTT. As protein: CASSLGAQGFRGTEAFF. V usage is TRBV11-3 and J usage is TRBJ1-1; D perhaps matches TRBD1 (6 bases). Trimming stripped 1 base from V and 4 bases from J, with 19 bases between. Looked up from germline, CDR1 is SGHNT and CDR2 is YENEEA. The CDR3 sequence is 17 residues long.

V is TRBV7-9 and J is TRBJ1-1; unclear D gene. Trimming left V 5 bases short and J 7 bases short, with 8 bases between. The CDR3 sequence is 11 residues long. The germline CDR1 and CDR2 sequences are SEHNR and FQNEAQ (reference sequence). CDR3 loop: CASSGPGEAFF. The CDR3 region has the DNA TGTGCCAGCAGCGGGCCTGGTGAAGCTTTCTTT.

This clone came up a few times. The CDR3 sequence: CASSLAGGSASETQYF. The CDR3 region has the DNA TGCGCCAGCAGCTTGGCCGGAGGGTCAGCCTCCGAGACCCAGTACTTC. The V and J genes are TRBV5-1 and TRBJ2-5; D may be TRBD2 (6 bases). Per the germline V gene, CDR1 is SGHRS and CDR2 is YFSETQ. V shed 0 bases and J shed 5 bases, with 17 bases lying between them. CDR3 size: 16 residues.

This clone was seen more than once but under ten times. The V call is TRBV7-2, the J call TRBJ2-3, with TRBD1 matching over 7 bases. This CDR3 is 17 amino acids long. The junction had 15 bases not matched to a gene; V was cut back by 5 bases and J by 4 bases. CDR1 is SGHTA, CDR2 FQGNSA, per germline. CDR3 DNA sequence: TGTGCCAGCAGCCCCTTACCGGGACAGCCGGTCGCAGATACGCAGTATTTT. Protein sequence: CASSPLPGQPVADTQYF.